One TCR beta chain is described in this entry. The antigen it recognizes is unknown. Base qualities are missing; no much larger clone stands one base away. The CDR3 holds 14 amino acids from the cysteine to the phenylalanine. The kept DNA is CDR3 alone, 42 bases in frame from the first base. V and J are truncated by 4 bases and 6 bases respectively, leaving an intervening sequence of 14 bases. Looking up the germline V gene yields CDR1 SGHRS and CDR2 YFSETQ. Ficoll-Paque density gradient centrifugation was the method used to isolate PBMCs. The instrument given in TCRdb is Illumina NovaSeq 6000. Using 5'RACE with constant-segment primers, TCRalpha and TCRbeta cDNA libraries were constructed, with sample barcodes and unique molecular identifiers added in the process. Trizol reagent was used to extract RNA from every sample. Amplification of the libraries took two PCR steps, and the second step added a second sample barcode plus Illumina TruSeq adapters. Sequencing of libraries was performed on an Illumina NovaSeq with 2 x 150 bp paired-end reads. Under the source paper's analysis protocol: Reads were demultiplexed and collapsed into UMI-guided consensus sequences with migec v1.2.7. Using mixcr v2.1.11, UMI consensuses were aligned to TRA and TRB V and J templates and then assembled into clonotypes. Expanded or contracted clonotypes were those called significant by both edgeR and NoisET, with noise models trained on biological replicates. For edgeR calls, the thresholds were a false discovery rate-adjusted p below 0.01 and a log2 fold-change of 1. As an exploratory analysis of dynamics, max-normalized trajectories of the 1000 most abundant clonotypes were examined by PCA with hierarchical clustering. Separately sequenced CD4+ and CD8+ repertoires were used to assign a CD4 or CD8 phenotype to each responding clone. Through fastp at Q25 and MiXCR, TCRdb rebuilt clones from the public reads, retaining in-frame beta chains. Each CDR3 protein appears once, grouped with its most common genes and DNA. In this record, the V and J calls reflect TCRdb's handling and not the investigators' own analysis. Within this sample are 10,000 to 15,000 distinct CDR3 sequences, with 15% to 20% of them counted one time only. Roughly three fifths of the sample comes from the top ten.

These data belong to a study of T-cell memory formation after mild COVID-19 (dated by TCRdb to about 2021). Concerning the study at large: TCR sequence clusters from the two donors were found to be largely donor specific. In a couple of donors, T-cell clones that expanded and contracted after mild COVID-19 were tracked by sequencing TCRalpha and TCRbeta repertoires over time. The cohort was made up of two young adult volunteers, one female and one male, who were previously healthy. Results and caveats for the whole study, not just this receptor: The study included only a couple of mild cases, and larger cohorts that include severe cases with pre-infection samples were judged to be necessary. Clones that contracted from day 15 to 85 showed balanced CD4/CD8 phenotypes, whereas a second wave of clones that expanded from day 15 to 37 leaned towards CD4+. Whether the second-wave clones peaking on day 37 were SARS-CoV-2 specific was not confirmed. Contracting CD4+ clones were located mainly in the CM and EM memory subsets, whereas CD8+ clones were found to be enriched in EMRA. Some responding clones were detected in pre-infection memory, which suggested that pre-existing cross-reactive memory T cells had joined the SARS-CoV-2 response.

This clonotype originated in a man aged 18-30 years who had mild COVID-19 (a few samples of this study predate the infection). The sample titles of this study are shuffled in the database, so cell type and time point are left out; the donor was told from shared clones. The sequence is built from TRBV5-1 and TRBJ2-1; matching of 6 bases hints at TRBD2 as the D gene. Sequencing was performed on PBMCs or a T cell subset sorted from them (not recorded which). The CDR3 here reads CASSKEGAGNEQFF. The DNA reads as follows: TGCGCCAGCAGCAAGGAAGGAGCGGGCAATGAGCAGTTCTTC.